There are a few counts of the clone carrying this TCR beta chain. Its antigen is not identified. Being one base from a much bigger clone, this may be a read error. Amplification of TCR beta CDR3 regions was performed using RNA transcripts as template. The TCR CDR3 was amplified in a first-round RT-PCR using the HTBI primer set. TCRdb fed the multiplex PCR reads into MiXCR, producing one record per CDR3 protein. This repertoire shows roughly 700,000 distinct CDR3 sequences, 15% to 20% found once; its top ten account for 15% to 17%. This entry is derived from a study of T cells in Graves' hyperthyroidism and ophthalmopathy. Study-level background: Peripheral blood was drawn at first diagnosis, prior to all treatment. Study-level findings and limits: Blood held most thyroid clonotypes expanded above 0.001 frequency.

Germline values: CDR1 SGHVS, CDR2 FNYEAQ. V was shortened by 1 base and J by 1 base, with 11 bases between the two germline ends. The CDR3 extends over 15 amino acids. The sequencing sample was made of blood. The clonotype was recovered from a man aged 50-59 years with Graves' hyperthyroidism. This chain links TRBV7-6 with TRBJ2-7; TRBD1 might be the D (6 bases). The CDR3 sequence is CASSLESGDSYEQYF. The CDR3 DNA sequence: TGTGCCAGCAGCTTAGAGTCAGGGGATTCCTACGAGCAGTACTTC.